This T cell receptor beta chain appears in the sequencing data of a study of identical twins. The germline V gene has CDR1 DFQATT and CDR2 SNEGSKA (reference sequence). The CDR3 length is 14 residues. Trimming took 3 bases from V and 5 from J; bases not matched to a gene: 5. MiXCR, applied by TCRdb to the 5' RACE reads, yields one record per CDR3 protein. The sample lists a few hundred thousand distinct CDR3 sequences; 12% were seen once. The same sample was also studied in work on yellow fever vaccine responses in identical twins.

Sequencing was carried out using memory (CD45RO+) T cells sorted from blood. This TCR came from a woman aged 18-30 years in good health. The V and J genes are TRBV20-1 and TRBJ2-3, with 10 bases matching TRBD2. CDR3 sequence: CSASLAGVIDTQYF. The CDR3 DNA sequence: TGCAGTGCTAGTCTAGCGGGAGTAATAGATACGCAGTATTTT.